This T cell receptor beta chain was identified in a study of T cells after yellow fever vaccination. The table lists this clonotype with a few counts. Antigen: not known. TCRdb re-analysed the 5' RACE reads in MiXCR, keeping a single row per CDR3 protein. The data contain a few hundred thousand distinct CDR3 sequences, 7.5% to 9.5% of them singletons. Study findings and constraints: A large majority of primary-vaccination clones showed up again after the booster (approximately 96% CD4, around 90% CD8).

This TCR derives from a man younger than 35 who received the YFV17D yellow fever vaccine. Material: CD4+ T cells sorted from PBMCs, obtained 5 days after the yellow fever booster vaccination.

The CDR3 region has the DNA TGCAGTGCTCTACACAGGGGGCAAAAAGGCTACACCTTC. Translated: CSALHRGQKGYTF. V and J are TRBV20-1 and TRBJ1-2; TRBD1 matches 9 bases. The junction had 9 bases not matched to a gene; V was cut back by 5 bases and J by 8 bases. The CDR3 sequence is 13 residues long. Germline-derived CDR1 and CDR2 are DFQATT and SNEGSKA (reference sequence).